The sequence of this T cell receptor (beta chain) was determined in a study of blood T cell repertoires in COVID-19. The ends were cut back, 1 base at V and 5 bases at J, with 10 bases in the middle. The germline CDR1 and CDR2 sequences are SGDLS and YYNGEE. This CDR3 has 14 amino acids. TCRdb keeps only in-frame clones here, not all; method: immunoSEQ multiplex PCR. There are about 280,000 clones in the sample; roughly 80% occur only once, and over 4% lies in the top ten. Adults between about 18 and 95 years of age took part from some 25 US areas. The material sequenced was PBMCs or T cells enriched from blood (not recorded which). The J gene is TRBJ2-1, the V gene TRBV9, with TRBD2 as a possible D gene (5 bases). The source of this sequence is a man in his forties who had been exposed to COVID-19. CDR3 region: CASSVRPGNNEQFF. CDR3 sequence (DNA): TGTGCCAGCAGCGTAAGACCGGGGAACAATGAGCAGTTCTTC.